One T cell receptor beta chain is described in this entry. What this receptor recognizes is not known. No base quality information exists; no much larger clone differs at one position. These data originate in a study of blood T cell repertoires in COVID-19 (dated by TCRdb to 2020 to 2021). Study-wide context: Samples covering the acute and convalescent phases of COVID-19 were provided by collaborators in the United States, Italy and Spain. The dataset comprised deeply sampled blood TCRbeta repertoires from subjects exposed to, actively infected with, or recovered from COVID-19. The repertoires were made available in a free public database intended to serve as a resource for research on the immune response to SARS-CoV-2. Samples came from the ongoing ImmuneRACE study (first 160 participants) plus 1,254 subjects from 6 global collaborators. Nearly every sample came with metadata listing a de-identified subject ID, COVID-19 status, age in years and sex. Where HLA class I and class II types were available, the types were taken from metadata supplied by the sample provider, not from assay-based typing. The prospective study material was composed of cDNA or gDNA derived from T cells, B-cell-depleted T cells, or PBMCs. General study outcomes and caveats: The quantity of clinical and demographic metadata differed by source and by participant and was supplied without curation.

TCRbeta CDR3 regions were amplified from genomic DNA by means of the immunoSEQ Assay, a bias-controlled multiplex PCR. The paper's data handling went like this. The number of nucleated cells in each sample was estimated from the amplification of reference gene primers within the assay. To quantify the absolute abundance of each unique TCRbeta CDR3 rearrangement, sequence reads were collapsed and filtered. For each sample, productive Simpson clonality was calculated as the square root of Simpson's diversity index over productive rearrangements. TCRdb's version of the immuneACCESS table is confined to in-frame rearrangements and falls short of the full clone set. An unresolved V gene accounts for under half of the shortfall where checked; the remainder is of unknown origin. V and J calls and clone size come straight from that table; D and trimming were deduced from the DNA. This sample holds roughly 220,000 clones; 80% to 90% were observed only once. 3% to 4% of the sample comes from the top ten.

V is cut by 4 bases and J by 5 bases, and the space between the germline ends is 10 bases. The germline V gene (reference sequence) sets CDR1 to SGHNT and CDR2 to YYREEE. Reading from cysteine to phenylalanine, the CDR3 counts 13 amino acids. The entry retains the CDR3 DNA only, 39 bases that are in frame from base 1. Participants in the prospective study were enrolled through a virtual design, were aged roughly 18 to 90 years, and lived in approximately 25 United States geographic areas. In the prospective study, cohorts were assigned on the basis of participant-reported clinical history obtained from a screening survey and a study questionnaire. In the prospective study, mobile phlebotomists collected whole blood, serum and a nasopharyngeal or oropharyngeal swab from each participant. Participants in the prospective study had the option to provide additional blood draws and questionnaires over a roughly 2-month period. Before DNA extraction, prospective study blood samples were shipped either frozen or at room temperature.

Sequencing input: PBMCs or T cells enriched from blood (not recorded which). The sequence is built from TRBV5-4 and TRBJ1-5, with TRBD1 perhaps the D gene, on 5 matching bases. The sequence was obtained from a woman aged 18-29 years in a cohort exposed to, infected with or recovered from COVID-19 (not recorded which). The sequence in DNA is TGTGCCAGCAGCATCGACAGTGATCAGCCCCAGCATTTT. It encodes CASSIDSDQPQHF.